This T cell receptor (beta chain) was retrieved from a study of T cells in Graves' hyperthyroidism and ophthalmopathy. Across the study: Peripheral blood was collected at initial diagnosis, before any treatment. Whole-study results and caveats: Most clonotypes expanded in thyroid above 0.001 were likewise present in blood.

Amplification targeted TCR beta CDR3 regions from RNA transcripts. The HTBI primer set drove a first-round RT-PCR of the TCR CDR3. A single record per CDR3 protein comes from TCRdb applying MiXCR to the multiplex PCR reads. The profile covers 700,000 to 950,000 distinct CDR3 sequences, with just over 35% appearing a single time and 31% taken by the ten largest. Regarding this clonotype: The antigen is undetermined.

The study defined stable Graves' hyperthyroidism as no ophthalmopathy progression within 18 months. Over 9 ml of fresh peripheral blood supplied the PBMCs. Germline V gene sequence: CDR1 SGHDN, CDR2 FVKESK. CDR3 length: 15 residues. V lost 4 bases, J lost 7 bases, and 4 bases stayed unmatched. The sequence was obtained from a middle-aged woman with Graves' hyperthyroidism. The chain employs TRBV14 and TRBJ1-6, with 10 bases matching TRBD1. Source material: blood. This CDR3 reads CASSPGTGANSPLHF. The CDR3 bases are TGTGCCAGCAGCCCGGGGACAGGGGCGAATTCACCCCTCCACTTT.